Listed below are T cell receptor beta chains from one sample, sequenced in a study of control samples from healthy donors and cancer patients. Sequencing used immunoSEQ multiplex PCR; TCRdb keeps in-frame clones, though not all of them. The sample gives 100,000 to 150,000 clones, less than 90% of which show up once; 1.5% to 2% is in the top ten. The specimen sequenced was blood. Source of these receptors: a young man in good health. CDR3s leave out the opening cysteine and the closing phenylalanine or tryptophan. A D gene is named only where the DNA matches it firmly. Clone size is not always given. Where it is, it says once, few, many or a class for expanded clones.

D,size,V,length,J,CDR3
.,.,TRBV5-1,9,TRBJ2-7,ASSLDGEQY
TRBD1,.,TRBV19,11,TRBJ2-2,ASSLTGGSELF
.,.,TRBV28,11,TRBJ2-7,ASSGRRPYEQY
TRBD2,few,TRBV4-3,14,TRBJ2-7,ASSQSSSGSVDEQY
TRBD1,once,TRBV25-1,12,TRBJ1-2,ASSYGQGLNGYT
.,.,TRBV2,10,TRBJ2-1,ASSDYFNEQF
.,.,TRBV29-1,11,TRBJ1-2,SVEDEGNYGYT
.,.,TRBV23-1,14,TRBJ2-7,ASTPGCIPWDWEQY
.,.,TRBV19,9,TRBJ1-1,ASSNPWVDF
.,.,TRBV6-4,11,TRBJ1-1,ASRRTPNTEAF
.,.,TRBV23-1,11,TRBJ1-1,ASSQVLNTEAF
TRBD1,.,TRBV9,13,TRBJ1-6,ASSEGGQGSAPLH
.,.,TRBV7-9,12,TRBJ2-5,ASSPRGGKETQY
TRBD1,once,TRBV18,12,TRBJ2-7,ASSPGQGAGEQY
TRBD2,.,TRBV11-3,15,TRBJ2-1,ASSLDPSGSSYNEQF
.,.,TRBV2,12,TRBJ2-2,ASSLLENTGELF
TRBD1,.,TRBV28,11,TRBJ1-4,AGRQGRGEKLF
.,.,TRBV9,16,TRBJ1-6,ASSVRPVQKGSNSPLH
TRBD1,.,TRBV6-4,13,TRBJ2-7,ASILGQGKGYEQY
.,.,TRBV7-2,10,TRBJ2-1,ASSLTVNEQF
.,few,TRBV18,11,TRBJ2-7,ASSGDETYEQY
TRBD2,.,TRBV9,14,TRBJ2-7,ASSPGLAGGNHEQY
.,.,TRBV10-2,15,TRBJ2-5,ASSPPPGPTGWETQY
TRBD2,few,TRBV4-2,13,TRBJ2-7,ASSPAGGATGEQY
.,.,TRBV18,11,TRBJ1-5,ASSPAGNQPQH
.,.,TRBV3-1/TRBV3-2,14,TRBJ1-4,ASSPRMGQTNEKLF
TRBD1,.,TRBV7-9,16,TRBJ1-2,ASSLAGTGAFPGYGYT
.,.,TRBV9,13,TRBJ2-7,ASSARQYDSYEQY
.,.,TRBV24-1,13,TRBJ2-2,ATSRSRGLTGELF
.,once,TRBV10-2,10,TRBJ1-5,ASSRGNQPQH
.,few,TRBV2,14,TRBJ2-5,ASTGALLAAQETQY
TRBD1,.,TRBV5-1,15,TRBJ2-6,ASSRDRSLSGANVLT
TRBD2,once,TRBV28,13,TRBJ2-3,ASSRRAGGTDTQY
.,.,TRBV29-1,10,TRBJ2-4,SVSGAQNIQY
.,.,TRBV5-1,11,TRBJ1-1,ASSSTVNTEAF
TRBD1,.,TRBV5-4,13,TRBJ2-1,ASSPWDRGFNEQF
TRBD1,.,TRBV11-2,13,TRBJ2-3,ASSSDRGGPDTQY
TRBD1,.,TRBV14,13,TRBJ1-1,ASSQDPTGRGEAF
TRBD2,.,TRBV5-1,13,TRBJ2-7,ASRVSGRAEDEQY
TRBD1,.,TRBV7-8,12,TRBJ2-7,ASSRQGRYYEQY
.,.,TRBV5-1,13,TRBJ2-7,ASSLESGLVYEQY
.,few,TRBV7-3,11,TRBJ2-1,ASSLSGLNEQF
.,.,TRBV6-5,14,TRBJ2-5,ASSYPRERLLETQY
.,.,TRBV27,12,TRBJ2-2,ASSFGPVTGELF